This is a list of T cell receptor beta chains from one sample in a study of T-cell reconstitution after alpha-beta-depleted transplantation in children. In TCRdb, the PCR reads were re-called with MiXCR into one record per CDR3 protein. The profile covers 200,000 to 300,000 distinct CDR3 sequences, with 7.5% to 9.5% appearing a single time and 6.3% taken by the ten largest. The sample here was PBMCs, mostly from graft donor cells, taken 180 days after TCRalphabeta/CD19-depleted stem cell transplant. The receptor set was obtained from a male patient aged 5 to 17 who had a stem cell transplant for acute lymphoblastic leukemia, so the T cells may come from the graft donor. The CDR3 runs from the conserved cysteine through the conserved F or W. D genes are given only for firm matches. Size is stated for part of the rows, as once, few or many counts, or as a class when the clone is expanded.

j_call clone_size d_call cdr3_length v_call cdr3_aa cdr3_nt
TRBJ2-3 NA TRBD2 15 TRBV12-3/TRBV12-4 CASSASGKVTDTQYF TGTGCCAGCAGTGCTAGCGGGAAGGTCACAGATACGCAGTATTTT
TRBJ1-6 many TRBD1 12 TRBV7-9 CASVQGNSPLHF TGTGCCAGCGTACAGGGGAATTCACCCCTCCACTTT
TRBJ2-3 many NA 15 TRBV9 CASSVAWTTTDTQYF TGTGCCAGCAGCGTAGCTTGGACTACCACAGATACGCAGTATTTT
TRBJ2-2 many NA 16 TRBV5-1 CASSFYTLLNTGELFF TGCGCCAGCAGCTTTTACACCTTATTGAACACCGGGGAGCTGTTTTTT
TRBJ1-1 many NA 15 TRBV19 CATLPHGDMNTEAFF TGTGCCACCCTACCCCACGGGGACATGAACACTGAAGCTTTCTTT
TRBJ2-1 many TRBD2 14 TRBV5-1 CASSLAGGPDEQFF TGCGCCAGCAGCTTGGCGGGGGGGCCGGATGAGCAGTTCTTC
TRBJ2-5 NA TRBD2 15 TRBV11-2 CASSPVGRDYETQYF TGTGCCAGCAGCCCGGTCGGCAGGGACTACGAGACCCAGTACTTC
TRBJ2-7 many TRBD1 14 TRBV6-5 CASSLWDRVNEQYF TGTGCCAGCAGTCTATGGGACAGGGTAAACGAGCAGTACTTC
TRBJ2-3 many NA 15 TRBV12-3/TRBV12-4 CASSPSGAGTDTQYF TGTGCCAGCAGTCCGTCGGGCGCGGGCACAGATACGCAGTATTTT
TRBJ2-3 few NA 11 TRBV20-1 CSAPWGGTQYF TGCAGTGCTCCGTGGGGTGGGACGCAGTATTTT
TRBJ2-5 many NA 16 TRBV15 CATSRGSTNYQETQYF TGTGCCACCAGCAGAGGCTCGACAAACTACCAAGAGACCCAGTACTTC
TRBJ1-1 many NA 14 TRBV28 CASSLVALNTEAFF TGTGCCAGCAGTTTGGTGGCTCTGAACACTGAAGCTTTCTTT
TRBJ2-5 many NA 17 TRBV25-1 CASSEFGNTDFQETQYF TGTGCCAGCAGTGAATTCGGGAATACGGATTTCCAAGAGACCCAGTACTTC
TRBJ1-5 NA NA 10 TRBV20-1 CSAGRGAGHF TGCAGTGCTGGGAGGGGGGCTGGGCATTTT
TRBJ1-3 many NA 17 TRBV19 CASSTQEGHRSGNTIYF TGTGCCAGTAGTACCCAAGAAGGACACCGGTCTGGAAACACCATATATTTT
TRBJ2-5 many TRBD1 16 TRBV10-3 CAISRQGIGIQETQYF TGTGCCATCAGCCGACAGGGGATTGGTATCCAAGAGACCCAGTACTTC
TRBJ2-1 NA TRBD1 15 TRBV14 CASSQGTGPWNEQFF TGTGCCAGCAGCCAAGGGACAGGGCCCTGGAATGAGCAGTTCTTC